Below, 24 T cell receptor beta chains from the same sample are listed, as sequenced in a study of blood T cell repertoires in COVID-19. The data were produced by immunoSEQ multiplex PCR, yet TCRdb's version contains in-frame clones alone and is incomplete. This repertoire shows about 150,000 clones, 85% to 90% found once; its top ten account for 15%. Input material: peripheral blood. These receptors were obtained from a woman between 40 and 55 years old with acute or convalescent COVID-19.

This clone occurred once. As DNA, the CDR3 is TGTGCCAGCAAGGACACCTCCTACGAGCAGTACTTC. Its protein is CASKDTSYEQYF. This chain joins TRBV12-3 or TRBV12-4 and TRBJ2-7; tentative D call: TRBD1 (5 bases). V was cut by 7 bases and J by 0 bases, with 7 bases left in between. The CDR3 sequence is 12 residues long.

The chain carries TRBV7-2 and TRBJ2-7; 11 bases are shared with TRBD2. Germline V gives CDR1 SGHTA, CDR2 FQGNSA. The CDR3 covers 15 residues. J was trimmed by 5 bases and V by 3 bases; bases with no gene match: 6. CDR3 sequence reads: CASSFLAGGYHEQYF. The CDR3, as DNA: TGTGCCAGCAGCTTCCTAGCGGGGGGTTACCACGAGCAGTACTTC.

The chain has TRBV9 and TRBJ2-1; tentative D call: TRBD1 (6 bases). The CDR3 consists of 15 residues. Germline CDR1 reads SGDLS; CDR2 reads YYNGEE. Trimming pared 0 bases from V and 1 base from J, leaving 8 bases between. The CDR3: CASSVDTGSYNEQFF. CDR3 DNA sequence: TGTGCCAGCAGCGTAGACACAGGGTCCTACAATGAGCAGTTCTTC.

This clone was recorded a few times. The V and J genes are TRBV7-9 and TRBJ1-6, with a possible D match to TRBD1 (6 bases). This CDR3 is built from 18 residues. V was cut by 5 bases and J by 9 bases, with 26 bases left in between. The germline V gene has CDR1 SEHNR and CDR2 FQNEAQ (reference sequence). The CDR3: CASSPTSAGASQASPLHF. CDR3 bases: TGTGCCAGCAGCCCAACGTCCGCAGGGGCGAGTCAAGCTTCACCCCTCCACTTT.

The V call is TRBV13, the J call TRBJ2-3; D is undetermined. CDR3 length equals 12 residues. V was shortened by 5 bases and J by 0 bases, with 3 bases between the two germline ends. Per the germline V gene, CDR1 is PRHDT and CDR2 is FYEKMQ (reference sequence). The chain's CDR3 is CASSHSTDTQYF. DNA for the CDR3: TGTGCCAGCAGCCATAGCACAGATACGCAGTATTTT.

The chain is built from TRBV28 and TRBJ1-3; TRBD1 might be the D (5 bases). Per the germline V gene, CDR1 is MDHEN and CDR2 is SYDVKM. There are 13 residues in the CDR3. The V and J ends lost 5 bases and 4 bases respectively, with 9 bases between them. CDR3 nucleotide sequence: TGTGCCAGCAGTCAATCAGGGGGAAACACCATATATTTT. Protein: CASSQSGGNTIYF.

This clone was recorded once. The rearrangement joins TRBV30 to TRBJ2-3, with TRBD2 matching over 14 bases. V shed 4 bases, J shed 6 bases, and the junction held 9 bases outside the gene matches. The CDR3 extends over 16 amino acids. Looked up from germline, CDR1 is GTSNPN and CDR2 is SVGIG (reference sequence). The CDR3 reads CAWTRGTSGRMDTQYF. CDR3 DNA sequence: TGTGCCTGGACCAGGGGGACTAGCGGGAGAATGGATACGCAGTATTTT.

V gene TRBV7-9 combines with J gene TRBJ1-5; 8 bases map to TRBD1. In germline, CDR1 is SEHNR, CDR2 FQNEAQ (reference sequence). V lost 5 bases to trimming and J lost 4 bases; unmatched junction nucleotides: 7. CDR3 length equals 15 residues. As DNA, the CDR3 is TGTGCCAGCAGCCAGGGACAGGCAGAAAATCAGCCCCAGCATTTT. As protein: CASSQGQAENQPQHF. The full variable domain, with the rest looked up from reference TRBV7-9 and TRBJ1-5, is DTGVSQNPRHKITKRGQNVTFRCDPISEHNRLYWYRQTLGQGPEFLTYFQNEAQLEKSRLLSDRFSAERPKGSFSTLEIQRTEQGDSAMYLCASSQGQAENQPQHFGDGTRLSIL.

This rearrangement joins TRBV6-1 to TRBJ1-3; D is possibly TRBD1 (6 bases). The CDR3 spans 17 residues. Germline loops: CDR1 MNHNS, CDR2 SASEGT. The V end was cut by 0 bases, the J end by 0 bases, with 12 bases between. The CDR3 nucleotides are TGTGCCAGCAGTGAAGCGTCAGGGACATCCTCTGGAAACACCATATATTTT. This translates into CASSEASGTSSGNTIYF.

The rearrangement uses TRBV28 and TRBJ2-3; D perhaps matches TRBD2 (6 bases). This CDR3 comprises 13 residues. The germline V and J ends were trimmed by 5 bases and 7 bases, with 13 bases remaining between them. Germline CDR1 is MDHEN and CDR2 is SYDVKM. The CDR3 DNA reads TGTGCCAGCAGTCCCACCGGACTAAATACGCAGTATTTT. It yields the protein CASSPTGLNTQYF.

The V and J genes are TRBV2 and TRBJ2-1; 9 bases agree with TRBD2. This CDR3 contains 15 residues. V lost 3 bases and J lost 6; bases outside the gene matches: 6. In germline, CDR1 is SNHLY, CDR2 FYNNEI. CDR3 protein: CASSEGGLAGNEQFF. The CDR3 nucleotides are TGTGCCAGCAGTGAGGGGGGACTAGCTGGCAATGAGCAGTTCTTC.

The genes are TRBV2 and TRBJ2-3; the match to TRBD1 covers 9 bases. V lost 8 bases to trimming and J lost 2 bases; unmatched junction nucleotides: 2. This CDR3 comprises 13 residues. The germline V gene encodes CDR1 SNHLY and CDR2 FYNNEI. CDR3 region: CASGTGTTDTQYF. The DNA for the CDR3 is TGTGCCAGCGGGACAGGGACCACAGATACGCAGTATTTT.

The chain has TRBV6-1 and TRBJ2-5, with a tentative D call TRBD1 (5 bases). Trimming pared 4 bases from V and 2 bases from J, leaving 17 bases between. The CDR3 length is 16 residues. Germline CDR1 and CDR2: MNHNS and SASEGT. The DNA of the CDR3 is TGTGCCAGCAGTGCTCAGGGCGTCGGTTTTCAAGAGACCCAGTACTTC. This gives the protein CASSAQGVGFQETQYF.

The rearrangement uses TRBV10-3 and TRBJ2-7, with 11 bases lining up with TRBD1. The CDR3 sequence is 17 residues long. After removal of 3 bases from V and 0 bases from J, the junction contained 7 bases not matched to a gene. Germline V gene lookup returns CDR1 ENHRY and CDR2 SYGVKD. CDR3 sequence (DNA): TGTGCCATCAGTGATACCGGGACAGGGGGGAACTCCTACGAGCAGTACTTC. Residues: CAISDTGTGGNSYEQYF.

The CDR3 loop reads CASTTGGMNTEAFF. CDR3 nucleotides: TGTGCCAGCACGACAGGAGGAATGAACACTGAAGCTTTCTTT. V is TRBV28 and J is TRBJ1-1, with a weak D call TRBD1 (6 bases). CDR1 and CDR2 from the germline V gene are MDHEN and SYDVKM. V lost 7 bases to trimming and J lost 0 bases, with 12 bases between them. This CDR3 is 14 amino acids long.

The chain couples TRBV7-9 to TRBJ1-4; perhaps TRBD1 as D (6 bases). V was cut by 5 bases and J by 8 bases, with 18 bases left in between. The CDR3 covers 15 residues. The germline V gene encodes CDR1 SEHNR and CDR2 FQNEAQ (reference sequence). CDR3 in amino acids: CASSLGETGLEKLFF. CDR3 DNA sequence: TGTGCCAGCAGCCTTGGGGAAACAGGGTTGGAAAAACTGTTTTTT.

This clone was picked up one time. This chain joins TRBV27 and TRBJ1-5; D is ambiguous. CDR1 MNHEY and CDR2 SMNVEV come from the germline V gene (reference sequence). The germline V and J ends were trimmed by 3 bases and 3 bases, with 12 bases remaining between them. The CDR3 consists of 15 residues. This CDR3 is CASSFNSILNQPQHF. CDR3 sequence (DNA): TGTGCCAGCAGTTTCAATAGTATTCTCAATCAGCCCCAGCATTTT.

V usage is TRBV5-1 and J usage is TRBJ1-4; D not certain. V lost 6 bases, J lost 8 bases, and 14 bases lay in between. CDR1 and CDR2 from the germline V gene are SGHRS and YFSETQ. This CDR3 region has 13 residues. CDR3 sequence: CASNHGSGEKLFF. The CDR3 nucleotides read TGCGCCAGCAATCACGGGTCGGGAGAAAAACTGTTTTTT. Variable domain in full (rest from reference TRBV5-1 and TRBJ1-4): KAGVTQTPRYLIKTRGQQVTLSCSPISGHRSVSWYQQTPGQGLQFLFEYFSETQRNKGNFPGRFSGRQFSNSRSEMNVSTLELGDSALYLCASNHGSGEKLFFGSGTQLSVL.

This sequence joins TRBV7-2 and TRBJ1-6, with D hard to call. In germline, CDR1 is SGHTA, CDR2 FQGNSA. Trimming shortened V by 1 base and J by 3 bases, and 4 bases separated the two germline ends. The CDR3 length is 14 residues. CDR3 sequence: CASSLVSYNSPLHF. In DNA, the CDR3 is TGTGCCAGCAGCTTAGTCAGCTATAATTCACCCCTCCACTTT.

V usage is TRBV3-1 (or the pseudogene TRBV3-2) and J usage is TRBJ1-2; the match to TRBD1 covers 7 bases. Per germline, CDR1 LGHDT and CDR2 YNNKEL (reference sequence). The CDR3 is made up of 15 amino acids. Trimming took 3 bases from V and 6 from J; bases not matched to a gene: 10. DNA for the CDR3: TGTGCCAGCAGCCAGTTTACCCAAACAGGGGATGGCTACACCTTC. Protein: CASSQFTQTGDGYTF.

The CDR3 spells CASSLATGNQPQHF. CDR3 DNA: TGTGCCAGCAGCTTAGCTACAGGGAATCAGCCCCAGCATTTT. This chain connects TRBV7-8 to TRBJ1-5, with a weak D call TRBD1 (6 bases). Trimming removed 0 bases at V and 4 bases at J, with 7 bases between. The germline V gene encodes CDR1 SGHVS and CDR2 FQNEAQ. There are 14 residues in the CDR3.

The table lists this clone with a count of one. V usage is TRBV5-1 and J usage is TRBJ1-1; no definite D call. This CDR3 contains 14 residues. Germline CDR1 is SGHRS and CDR2 is YFSETQ. Trimming cost V 0 bases and J 0 bases, with 6 bases left between them. Here the CDR3 reads CASSLDNMNTEAFF. The CDR3, as DNA: TGCGCCAGCAGCTTGGACAACATGAACACTGAAGCTTTCTTT.

V and J are TRBV10-3 and TRBJ1-1; TRBD1 agrees at 9 bases. This CDR3 comprises 12 residues. Germline loops: CDR1 ENHRY, CDR2 SYGVKD. Losses at the gene ends were 7 bases for V and 4 bases for J; bases not matched to a gene: 1. CDR3 sequence: CAIKQGATEAFF. In nucleotides, the CDR3 is TGTGCCATCAAACAGGGGGCCACTGAAGCTTTCTTT.

The rearrangement joins TRBV9 to TRBJ2-1; 8 bases align to TRBD2. V gave up 0 bases and J gave up 13 bases; unmatched junction bases: 15. Germline V CDR1 and CDR2: SGDLS, YYNGEE. This CDR3 is 16 amino acids long. The CDR3 sequence: CASSVANGGAPDRQFF. The CDR3 coding sequence is TGTGCCAGCAGCGTAGCAAACGGGGGGGCGCCCGATCGACAGTTCTTC.